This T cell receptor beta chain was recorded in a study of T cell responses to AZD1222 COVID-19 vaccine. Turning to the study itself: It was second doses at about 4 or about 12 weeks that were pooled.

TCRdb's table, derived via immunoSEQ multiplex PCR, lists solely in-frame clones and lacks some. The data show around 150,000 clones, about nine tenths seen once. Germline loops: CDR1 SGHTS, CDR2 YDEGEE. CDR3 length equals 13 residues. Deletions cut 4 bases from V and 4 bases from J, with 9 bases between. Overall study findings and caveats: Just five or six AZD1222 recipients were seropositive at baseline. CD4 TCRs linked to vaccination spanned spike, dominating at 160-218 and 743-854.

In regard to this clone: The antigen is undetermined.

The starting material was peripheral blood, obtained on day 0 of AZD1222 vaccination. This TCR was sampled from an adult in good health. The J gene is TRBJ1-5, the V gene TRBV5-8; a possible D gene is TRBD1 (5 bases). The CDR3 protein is CASSLGANQPQHF. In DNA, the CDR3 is TGTGCCAGCAGCCTAGGGGCTAATCAGCCCCAGCATTTT.